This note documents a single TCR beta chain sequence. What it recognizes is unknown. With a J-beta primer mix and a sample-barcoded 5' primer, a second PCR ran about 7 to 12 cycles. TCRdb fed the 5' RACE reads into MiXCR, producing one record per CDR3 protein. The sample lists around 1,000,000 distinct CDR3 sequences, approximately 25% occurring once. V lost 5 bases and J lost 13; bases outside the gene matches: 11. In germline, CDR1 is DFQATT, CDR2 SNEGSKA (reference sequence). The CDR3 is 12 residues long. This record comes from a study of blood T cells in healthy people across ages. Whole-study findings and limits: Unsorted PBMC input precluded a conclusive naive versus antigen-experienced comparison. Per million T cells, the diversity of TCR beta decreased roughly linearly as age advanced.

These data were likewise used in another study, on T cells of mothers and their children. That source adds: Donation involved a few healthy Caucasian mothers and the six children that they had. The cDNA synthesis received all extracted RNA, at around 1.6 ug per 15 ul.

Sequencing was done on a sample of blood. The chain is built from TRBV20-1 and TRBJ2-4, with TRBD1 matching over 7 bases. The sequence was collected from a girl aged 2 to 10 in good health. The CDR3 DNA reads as TGCAGTGCTGAGGCCAGGGGGAGTCTACAGTACTTC. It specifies CSAEARGSLQYF.